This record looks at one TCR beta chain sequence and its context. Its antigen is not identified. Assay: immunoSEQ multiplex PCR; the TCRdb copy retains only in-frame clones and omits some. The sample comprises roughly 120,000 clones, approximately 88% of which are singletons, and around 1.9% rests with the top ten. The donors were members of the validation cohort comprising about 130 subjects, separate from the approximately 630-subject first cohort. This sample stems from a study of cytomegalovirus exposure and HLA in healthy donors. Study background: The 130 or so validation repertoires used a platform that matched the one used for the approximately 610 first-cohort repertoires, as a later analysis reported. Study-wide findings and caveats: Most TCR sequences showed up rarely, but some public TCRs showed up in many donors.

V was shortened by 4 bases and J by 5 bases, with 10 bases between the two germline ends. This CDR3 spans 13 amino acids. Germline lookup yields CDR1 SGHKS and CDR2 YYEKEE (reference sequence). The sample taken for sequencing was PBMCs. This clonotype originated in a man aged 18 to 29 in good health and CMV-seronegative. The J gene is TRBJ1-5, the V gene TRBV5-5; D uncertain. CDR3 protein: CASSGTDYQPQHF. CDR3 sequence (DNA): TGTGCCAGCAGCGGAACAGATTATCAGCCCCAGCATTTT.